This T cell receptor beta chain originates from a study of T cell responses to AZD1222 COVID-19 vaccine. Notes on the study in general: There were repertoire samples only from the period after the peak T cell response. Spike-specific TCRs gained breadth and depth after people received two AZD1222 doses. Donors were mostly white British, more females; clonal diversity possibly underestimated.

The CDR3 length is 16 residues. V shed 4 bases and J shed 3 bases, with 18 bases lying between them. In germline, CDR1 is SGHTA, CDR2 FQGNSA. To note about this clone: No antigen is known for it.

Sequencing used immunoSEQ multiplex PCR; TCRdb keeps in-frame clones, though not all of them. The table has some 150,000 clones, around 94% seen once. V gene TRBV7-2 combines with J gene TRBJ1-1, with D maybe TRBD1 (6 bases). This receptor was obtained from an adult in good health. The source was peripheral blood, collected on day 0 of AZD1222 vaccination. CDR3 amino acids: CASSSGAFLVDTEAFF. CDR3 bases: TGTGCCAGCAGCTCAGGGGCCTTCCTCGTGGACACTGAAGCTTTCTTT. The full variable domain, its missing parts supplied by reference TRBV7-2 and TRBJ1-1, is GAGVSQSPSNKVTEKGKDVELRCDPISGHTALYWYRQSLGQGLEFLIYFQGNSAPDKSGLPSDRFSAERTGGSVSTLTIQRTQQEDSAVYLCASSSGAFLVDTEAFFGQGTRLTVV.